These 6 T cell receptor beta chains share one sample of origin, sequenced in a study of shared clonotypes between healthy human individuals (dated by TCRdb to 2019 to 2021). The library was made by the immunoSEQ multiplex PCR assay. TCRdb limited this immuneACCESS table to in-frame rearrangements with V and J called. A share of clones is missing; checked studies link under half to unresolved V genes, and the rest is unexplained. This sample lists millions of clones; more than 90% were detected once. Clones ranked in the top ten supply around 0.15% of the sample. The sample comprised naive CD4+ T cells sorted from blood. The cell subset or site label here, explained by the study, means: CD45RA+ positively selected. All receptors come from a man aged 18 to 29 in good health.

This clone was detected only once. At the DNA level, this CDR3 is encoded by other sequences in the same sample as well. This chain uses TRBV5-1 with TRBJ2-1; perhaps TRBD1 as D (6 bases). Germline values: CDR1 SGHRS, CDR2 YFSETQ. The CDR3 sequence is 15 residues long. V was shortened by 0 bases and J by 1 base, with 8 bases between the two germline ends. CDR3 DNA: TGCGCCAGCAGCTTGGTGGGGGCGTCCTACAATGAGCAGTTCTTC. Its translation is CASSLVGASYNEQFF.

This chain uses TRBV19 with TRBJ1-2; D might be TRBD1 (6 bases). Per the germline V gene, CDR1 is LNHDA and CDR2 is SQIVND (reference sequence). Trimming cost V 3 bases and J 8 bases, with 16 bases left between them. This CDR3 has 14 residues. CDR3 residues: CASSIRQGPGGYTF. The DNA of the CDR3 is TGTGCCAGTAGTATTCGGCAGGGGCCGGGCGGCTACACCTTC.

This chain links TRBV7-2 with TRBJ1-2, with 7 nucleotides matching TRBD1. The J segment lost 4 bases and the V segment lost 1 base, leaving 6 bases of the junction unmatched. Germline CDR1 SGHTA, CDR2 FQGNSA. The CDR3 is 15 amino acids. The CDR3: CASSLDPGQSYGYTF. CDR3 sequence (DNA): TGTGCCAGCAGCTTAGACCCGGGACAGAGCTATGGCTACACCTTC.

J is TRBJ1-2 and V is TRBV18, with a tentative D call TRBD1 (6 bases). Germline CDR1 is KGHSH and CDR2 is LQKENI. Trimming left V 0 bases short and J 3 bases short, with 14 bases between. CDR3 size: 16 residues. The CDR3 bases are TGTGCCAGCTCACCACCGTCCAGGGGATTTGACTATGGCTACACCTTC. Its translation is CASSPPSRGFDYGYTF.

V is TRBV5-1 and J is TRBJ2-7; D is possibly TRBD1 or TRBD2 (5 bases each). The V end was cut by 4 bases, the J end by 7 bases, with 24 bases between. CDR3 length equals 16 residues. CDR1 SGHRS and CDR2 YFSETQ come from the germline V gene. CDR3: CASSGREPGPYMEQYF. Here the CDR3 DNA reads TGCGCCAGCAGCGGGAGAGAACCGGGGCCATACATGGAGCAGTACTTC.

This clone appeared once. The chain carries TRBV10-3 and TRBJ2-7; maybe TRBD1 (5 bases). Per the germline V gene, CDR1 is ENHRY and CDR2 is SYGVKD. This CDR3 contains 14 residues. Trimming took 6 bases from V and 0 from J, leaving 12 bases between them. The DNA of the CDR3 is TGTGCCATCAGGGACACCCGGAGCTCCTACGAGCAGTACTTC. Translated: CAIRDTRSSYEQYF.